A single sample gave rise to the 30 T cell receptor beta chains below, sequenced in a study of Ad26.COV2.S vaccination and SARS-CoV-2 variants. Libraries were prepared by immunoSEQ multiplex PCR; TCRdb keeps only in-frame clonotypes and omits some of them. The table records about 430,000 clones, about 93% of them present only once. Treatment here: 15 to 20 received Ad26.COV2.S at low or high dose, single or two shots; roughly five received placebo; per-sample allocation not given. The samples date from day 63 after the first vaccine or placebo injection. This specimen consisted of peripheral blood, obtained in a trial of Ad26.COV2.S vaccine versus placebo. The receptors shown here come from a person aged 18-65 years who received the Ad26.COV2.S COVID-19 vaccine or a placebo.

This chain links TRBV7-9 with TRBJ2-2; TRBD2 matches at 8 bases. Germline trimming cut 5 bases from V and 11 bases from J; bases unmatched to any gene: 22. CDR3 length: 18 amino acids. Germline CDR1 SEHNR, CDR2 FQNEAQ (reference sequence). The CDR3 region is CASSPGAAVTGGPGELFF. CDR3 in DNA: TGTGCCAGCAGCCCCGGGGCAGCAGTAACGGGAGGGCCGGGAGAGCTGTTTTTT.

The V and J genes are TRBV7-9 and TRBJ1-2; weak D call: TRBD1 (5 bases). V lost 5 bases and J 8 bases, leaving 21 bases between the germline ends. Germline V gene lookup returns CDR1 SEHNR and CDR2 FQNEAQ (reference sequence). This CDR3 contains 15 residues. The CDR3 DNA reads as TGTGCCAGCAGCCCTAGCGGGGCAGCCCTCGGGGGCTACACCTTC. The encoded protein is CASSPSGAALGGYTF. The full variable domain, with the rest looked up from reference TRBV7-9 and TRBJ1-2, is DTGVSQNPRHKITKRGQNVTFRCDPISEHNRLYWYRQTLGQGPEFLTYFQNEAQLEKSRLLSDRFSAERPKGSFSTLEIQRTEQGDSAMYLCASSPSGAALGGYTFGSGTRLTVV.

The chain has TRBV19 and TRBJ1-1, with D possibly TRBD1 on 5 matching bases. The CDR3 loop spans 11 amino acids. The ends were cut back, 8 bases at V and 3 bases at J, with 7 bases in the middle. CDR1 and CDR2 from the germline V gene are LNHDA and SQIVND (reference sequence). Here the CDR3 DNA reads TGTGCCAGTGGGGGGTACACTGAAGCTTTCTTT. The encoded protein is CASGGYTEAFF.

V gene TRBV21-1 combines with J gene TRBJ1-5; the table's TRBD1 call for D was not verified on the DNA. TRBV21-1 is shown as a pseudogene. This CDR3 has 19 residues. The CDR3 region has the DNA TGTGCCCCTCATTATGCAGCAAAGGGGGAACAGGGACAAAATCAGCCCCAGCATTTT. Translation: CAPHYAAKGEQGQNQPQHF.

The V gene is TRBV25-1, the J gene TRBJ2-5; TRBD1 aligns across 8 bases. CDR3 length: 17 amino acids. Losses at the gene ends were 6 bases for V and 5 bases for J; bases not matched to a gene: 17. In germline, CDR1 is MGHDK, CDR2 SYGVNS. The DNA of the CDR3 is TGTGCCAGCAGCTCCCTTCCTGGACAGGGCCCGGAGGAGACCCAGTACTTC. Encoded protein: CASSSLPGQGPEETQYF.

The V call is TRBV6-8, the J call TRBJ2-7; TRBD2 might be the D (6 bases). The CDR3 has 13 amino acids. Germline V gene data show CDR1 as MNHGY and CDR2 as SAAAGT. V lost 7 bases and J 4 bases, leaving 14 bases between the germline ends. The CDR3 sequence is CASTYLEGYEQYF. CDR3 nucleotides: TGTGCCAGCACCTATTTGGAGGGGTACGAGCAGTACTTC.

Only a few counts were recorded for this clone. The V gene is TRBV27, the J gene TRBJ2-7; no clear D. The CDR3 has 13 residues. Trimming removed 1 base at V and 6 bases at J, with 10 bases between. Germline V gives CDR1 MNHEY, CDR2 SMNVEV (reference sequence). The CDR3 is CASSLYKGLEQYF. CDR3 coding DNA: TGTGCCAGCAGTTTATATAAGGGTCTCGAGCAGTACTTC.

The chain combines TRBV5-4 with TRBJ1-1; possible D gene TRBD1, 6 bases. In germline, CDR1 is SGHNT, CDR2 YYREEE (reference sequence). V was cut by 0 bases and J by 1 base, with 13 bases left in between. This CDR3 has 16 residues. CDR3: CASSLASWTENTEAFF. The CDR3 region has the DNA TGTGCCAGCAGCTTGGCCTCATGGACAGAGAACACTGAAGCTTTCTTT. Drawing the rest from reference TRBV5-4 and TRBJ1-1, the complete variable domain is ETGVTQSPTHLIKTRGQQVTLRCSSQSGHNTVSWYQQALGQGPQFIFQYYREEENGRGNFPPRFSGLQFPNYSSELNVNALELDDSALYLCASSLASWTENTEAFFGQGTRLTVV.

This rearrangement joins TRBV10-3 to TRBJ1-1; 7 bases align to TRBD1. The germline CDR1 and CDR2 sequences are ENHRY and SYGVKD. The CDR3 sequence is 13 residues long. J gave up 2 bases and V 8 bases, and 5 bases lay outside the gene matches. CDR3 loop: CAIAGGKNTEAFF. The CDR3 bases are TGTGCCATCGCAGGGGGGAAAAACACTGAAGCTTTCTTT.

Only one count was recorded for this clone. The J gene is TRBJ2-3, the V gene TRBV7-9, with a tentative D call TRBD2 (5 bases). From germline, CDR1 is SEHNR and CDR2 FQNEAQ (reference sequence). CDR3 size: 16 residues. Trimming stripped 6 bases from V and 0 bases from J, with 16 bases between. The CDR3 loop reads CASSPAESSSTDTQYF. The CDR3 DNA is TGTGCCAGCAGTCCAGCGGAGTCGTCTAGCACAGATACGCAGTATTTT. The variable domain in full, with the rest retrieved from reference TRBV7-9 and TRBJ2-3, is DTGVSQNPRHKITKRGQNVTFRCDPISEHNRLYWYRQTLGQGPEFLTYFQNEAQLEKSRLLSDRFSAERPKGSFSTLEIQRTEQGDSAMYLCASSPAESSSTDTQYFGPGTRLTVL.

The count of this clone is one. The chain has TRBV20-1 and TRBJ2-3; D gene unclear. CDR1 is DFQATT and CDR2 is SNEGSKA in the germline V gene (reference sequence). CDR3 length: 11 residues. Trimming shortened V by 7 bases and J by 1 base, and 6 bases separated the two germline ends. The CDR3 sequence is CSEARTDTQYF. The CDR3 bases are TGCAGTGAGGCGCGCACAGATACGCAGTATTTT.

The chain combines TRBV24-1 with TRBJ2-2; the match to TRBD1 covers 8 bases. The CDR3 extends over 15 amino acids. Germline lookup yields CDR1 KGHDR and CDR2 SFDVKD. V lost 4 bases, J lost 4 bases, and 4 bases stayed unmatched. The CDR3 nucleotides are TGTGCCACCAGTGACCGGACAGGGCCCACCGGGGAGCTGTTTTTT. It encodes CATSDRTGPTGELFF.

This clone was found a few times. The CDR3 loop reads CSASPTPSRDQPQHF. DNA of the CDR3: TGCAGTGCTAGTCCGACGCCCTCCCGTGATCAGCCCCAGCATTTT. The V gene is TRBV20-1, the J gene TRBJ1-5; no firm D call. Germline loops: CDR1 DFQATT, CDR2 SNEGSKA (reference sequence). Trimming stripped 3 bases from V and 5 bases from J, with 17 bases between. The CDR3 is made up of 15 amino acids.

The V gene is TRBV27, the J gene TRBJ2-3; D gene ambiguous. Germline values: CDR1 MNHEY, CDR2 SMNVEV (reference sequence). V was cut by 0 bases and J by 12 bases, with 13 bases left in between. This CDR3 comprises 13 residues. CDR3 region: CASSLSEVRRQYF. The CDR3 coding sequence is TGTGCCAGCAGTTTATCTGAGGTTCGTCGACAGTATTTT.

CDR3 DNA sequence: TGTGCCAGCAGCCAAGATCTAGCGGGAGTGGAGACCCAGTACTTC. It specifies CASSQDLAGVETQYF. J is TRBJ2-5 and V is TRBV3-1 (or the pseudogene TRBV3-2); 10 nucleotides line up with TRBD2. J was trimmed by 5 bases and V by 0 bases; bases with no gene match: 3. The CDR3 has 15 residues. Germline V gene data show CDR1 as LGHDT and CDR2 as YNNKEL (reference sequence).

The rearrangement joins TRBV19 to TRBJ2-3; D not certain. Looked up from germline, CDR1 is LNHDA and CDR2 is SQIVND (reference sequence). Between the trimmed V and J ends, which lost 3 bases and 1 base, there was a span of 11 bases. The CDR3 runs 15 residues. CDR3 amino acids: CASSISSGGTDTQYF. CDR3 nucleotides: TGTGCCAGTAGTATCTCGAGTGGAGGCACAGATACGCAGTATTTT.

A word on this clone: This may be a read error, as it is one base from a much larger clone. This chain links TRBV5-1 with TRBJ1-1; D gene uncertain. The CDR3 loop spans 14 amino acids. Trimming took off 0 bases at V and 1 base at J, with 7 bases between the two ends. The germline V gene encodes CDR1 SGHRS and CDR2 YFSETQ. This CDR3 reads CASSLEGWNTEAFF. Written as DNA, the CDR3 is TGCGCCAGCAGCTTGGAGGGATGGAACACTGAAGCTTTCTTT.

The CDR3 protein is CAWSVYGNSPLHF. As DNA, the CDR3 is TGTGCCTGGAGTGTATATGGGAATTCACCCCTCCACTTT. The chain employs TRBV30 and TRBJ1-6, with D uncertain. The germline CDR1 and CDR2 sequences are GTSNPN and SVGIG (reference sequence). V lost 0 bases and J lost 7, with 7 bases in between. The CDR3 is made up of 13 amino acids.

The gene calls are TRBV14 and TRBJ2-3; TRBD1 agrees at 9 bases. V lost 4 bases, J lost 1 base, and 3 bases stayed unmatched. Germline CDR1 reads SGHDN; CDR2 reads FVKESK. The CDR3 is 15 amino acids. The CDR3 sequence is CASSRRTGGTDTQYF. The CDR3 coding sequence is TGTGCCAGCAGCCGTCGGACAGGGGGCACAGATACGCAGTATTTT.

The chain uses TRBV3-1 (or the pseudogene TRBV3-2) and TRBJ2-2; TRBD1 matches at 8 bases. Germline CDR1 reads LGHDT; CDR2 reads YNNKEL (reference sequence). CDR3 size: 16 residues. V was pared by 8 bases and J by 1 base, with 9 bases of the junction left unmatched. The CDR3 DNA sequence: TGTGCCAGCCCTCTAAATGACAGGGGGAACACCGGGGAGCTGTTTTTT. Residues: CASPLNDRGNTGELFF.

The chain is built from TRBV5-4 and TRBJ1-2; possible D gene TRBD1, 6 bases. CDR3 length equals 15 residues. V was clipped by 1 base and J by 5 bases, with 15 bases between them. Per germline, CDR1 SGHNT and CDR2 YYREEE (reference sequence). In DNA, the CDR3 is TGTGCCAGCAGCTTGCTCGGACAGATGGATTATGGCTACACCTTC. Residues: CASSLLGQMDYGYTF.

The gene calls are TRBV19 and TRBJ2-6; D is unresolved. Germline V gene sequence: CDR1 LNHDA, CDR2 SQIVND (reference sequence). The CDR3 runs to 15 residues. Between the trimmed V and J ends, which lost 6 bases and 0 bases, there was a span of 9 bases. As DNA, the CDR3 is TGTGCCAGTAGACCTCAGAGCTCTGGGGCCAACGTCCTGACTTTC. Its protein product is CASRPQSSGANVLTF.

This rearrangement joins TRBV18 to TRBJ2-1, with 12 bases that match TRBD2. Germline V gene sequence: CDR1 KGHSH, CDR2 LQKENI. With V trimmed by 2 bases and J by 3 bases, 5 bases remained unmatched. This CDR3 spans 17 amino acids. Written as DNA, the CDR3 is TGTGCCAGCTCACCATTAACTAGCGGGAGGAACTACAATGAGCAGTTCTTC. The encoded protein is CASSPLTSGRNYNEQFF.

The CDR3 DNA reads TGTGCCAGCAGCTATAACTACCCCACAGGGGGAGAGACCCAGTACTTC. Protein sequence: CASSYNYPTGGETQYF. The chain is built from TRBV7-2 and TRBJ2-5, with TRBD1 matching over 8 bases. Germline V gives CDR1 SGHTA, CDR2 FQGNSA. CDR3 length: 16 amino acids. V trimming: 4 bases; J trimming: 4 bases; junction bases outside the gene matches: 11. Together with reference TRBV7-2 and TRBJ2-5, the CDR3 gives the full variable domain: GAGVSQSPSNKVTEKGKDVELRCDPISGHTALYWYRQSLGQGLEFLIYFQGNSAPDKSGLPSDRFSAERTGGSVSTLTIQRTQQEDSAVYLCASSYNYPTGGETQYFGPGTRLLVL.

The CDR3 bases are TGTGCCAGCAGTGCGACGGAAATTAATGAAAAACTGTTTTTT. Translation gives CASSATEINEKLFF. The rearrangement uses TRBV2 and TRBJ1-4; D gene unclear. The germline V and J ends were trimmed by 4 bases and 4 bases, with 10 bases remaining between them. The CDR3 loop spans 14 amino acids. Germline V gene data show CDR1 as SNHLY and CDR2 as FYNNEI.

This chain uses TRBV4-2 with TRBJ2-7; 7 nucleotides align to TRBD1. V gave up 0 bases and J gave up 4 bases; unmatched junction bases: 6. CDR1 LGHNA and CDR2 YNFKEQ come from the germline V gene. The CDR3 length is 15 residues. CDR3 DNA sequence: TGTGCCAGCAGCCAAGATGAAAACAGGGGTTACGAGCAGTACTTC. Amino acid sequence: CASSQDENRGYEQYF.

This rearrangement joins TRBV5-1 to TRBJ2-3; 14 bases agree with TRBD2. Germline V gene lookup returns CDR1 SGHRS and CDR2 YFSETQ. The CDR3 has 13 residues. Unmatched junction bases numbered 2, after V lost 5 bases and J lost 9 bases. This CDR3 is CASRWTSGRTQYF. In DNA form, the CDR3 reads TGCGCCAGCAGATGGACTAGCGGGAGGACGCAGTATTTT.

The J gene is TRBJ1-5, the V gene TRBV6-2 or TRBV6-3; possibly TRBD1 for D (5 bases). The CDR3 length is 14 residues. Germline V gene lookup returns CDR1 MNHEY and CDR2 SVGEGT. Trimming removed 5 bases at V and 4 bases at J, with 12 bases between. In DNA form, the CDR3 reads TGTGCCAGCAGTACCCGACAGACTAATCAGCCCCAGCATTTT. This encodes CASSTRQTNQPQHF.

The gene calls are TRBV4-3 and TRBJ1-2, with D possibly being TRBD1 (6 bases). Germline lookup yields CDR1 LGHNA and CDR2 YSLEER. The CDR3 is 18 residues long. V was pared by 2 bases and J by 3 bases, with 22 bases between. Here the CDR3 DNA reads TGCGCCAGCAGCCAAAACTGGGGGGTGGGGGCGCGGGACTATGGCTACACCTTC. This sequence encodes CASSQNWGVGARDYGYTF.

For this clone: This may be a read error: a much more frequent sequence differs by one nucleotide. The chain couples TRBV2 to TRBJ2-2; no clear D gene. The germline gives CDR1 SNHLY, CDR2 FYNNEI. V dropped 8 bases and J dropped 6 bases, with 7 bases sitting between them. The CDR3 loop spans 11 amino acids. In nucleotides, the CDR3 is TGTGCCAGCGGTTTGTCCGGGGAGCTGTTTTTT. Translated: CASGLSGELFF.